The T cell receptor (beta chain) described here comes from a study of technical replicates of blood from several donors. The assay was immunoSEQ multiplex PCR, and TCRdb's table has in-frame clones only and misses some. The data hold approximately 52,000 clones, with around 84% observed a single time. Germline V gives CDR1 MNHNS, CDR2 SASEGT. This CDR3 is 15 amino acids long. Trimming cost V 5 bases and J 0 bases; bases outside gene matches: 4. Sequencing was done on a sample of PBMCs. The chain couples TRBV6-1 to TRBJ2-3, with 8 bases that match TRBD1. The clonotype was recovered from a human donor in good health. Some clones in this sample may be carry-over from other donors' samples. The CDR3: CASSLQGASTDTQYF. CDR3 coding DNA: TGTGCCAGCAGTCTGCAGGGGGCTAGCACAGATACGCAGTATTTT.